This T cell receptor beta chain stems from a study of blood T cell repertoires in COVID-19. Whole-study context: T cells, B-cell-depleted T cells, or PBMCs supplied cDNA or gDNA.

The CDR3 runs 14 residues. Germline values: CDR1 SGHAT, CDR2 FQNNGV. V trimming: 5 bases; J trimming: 3 bases; junction bases outside the gene matches: 5. Ages ranged from about 18 to 89 years, with residence in more than 20 US areas. Participants reported their clinical history, and cohort assignment relied on those reports. In Cohort 3, a recovered donor had either two negative PCRs, clearance, or symptom resolution. This table comes from immunoSEQ multiplex PCR, and its TCRdb copy is limited to in-frame clones, with some not included. The sample comprises around 150,000 clones, around 82% of which are singletons, and roughly 6% rests with the top ten.

The receptor was isolated from a man aged 40-55 years who had recovered from COVID-19. Sequencing was carried out using PBMCs or T cells enriched from blood (not recorded which). The chain couples TRBV11-2 to TRBJ2-3; 7 bases map to TRBD2. The CDR3 DNA follows: TGTGCCAGCAGCCCCCGACTAGCTACAGATACGCAGTATTTT. Residues: CASSPRLATDTQYF.